Listed below are T cell receptor beta chains from one sample, sequenced in a study of OX40 agonist ivuxolimab in advanced cancers. Sequenced by immunoSEQ multiplex PCR; TCRdb stores in-frame clones only, minus some. The table records fewer than 15,000 clones, around nine tenths of them present only once. Sequencing used CD4+ or CD8+ T cells sorted from blood, obtained in a trial of the OX40 agonist ivuxolimab. The receptors derive from an adult with an advanced solid tumor such as melanoma, head and neck, liver or kidney cancer. CDR3s include the opening cysteine and the closing phenylalanine or tryptophan. D genes are given only for firm matches. The size entry is marked missing in some rows and otherwise reads once, few, many or a size class.

NA	TRBV9	medium-sized	TRBJ2-3	TGTGCCAGCAGCGAGGGGGATACGCAGTATTTT	CASSEGDTQYF
NA	TRBV28	NA	TRBJ2-6	TGTGCCAGCAGTTTATTTGGCAGGACAAGCTCTGGGGCCAACGTCCTGACTTTC	CASSLFGRTSSGANVLTF
NA	TRBV7-3	NA	TRBJ2-2	TGTGCCAGCAGCTCCCGGTCGGTGGGCACCGGGGAGCTGTTTTTT	CASSSRSVGTGELFF
NA	TRBV27	NA	TRBJ2-2	TGTGCCAGCAGTTTACAAGGGGCCGGGGAGCTGTTTTTT	CASSLQGAGELFF
NA	TRBV4-1	few	TRBJ1-6	TGCGCCAGTAGTAAGGAGGGCTTAATCTCCTATAATTCACCCCTCCACTTT	CASSKEGLISYNSPLHF
NA	TRBV19	NA	TRBJ2-1	TGTGCCAGTAGTGCGGCTAGCGTCCCCTACAATGAGCAGTTCTTC	CASSAASVPYNEQFF
NA	TRBV2	NA	TRBJ2-7	TGTGCCAGCAGTTCCTCAGGGTCCATAGAGCAGTACTTC	CASSSSGSIEQYF
NA	TRBV30	NA	TRBJ1-5	TGTGCCTGGAGTGTACTAGGGACTCAGCCCCAGCATTTT	CAWSVLGTQPQHF
NA	TRBV27	NA	TRBJ1-1	TGTGCCAGCAGTTTAGGTGAGAACACTGAAGCTTTCTTT	CASSLGENTEAFF
NA	TRBV18	NA	TRBJ1-1	TGTGCCAGCTCACCACAGGGAAAAGGGGCGAACACTGAAGCTTTCTTT	CASSPQGKGANTEAFF
NA	TRBV6-5	NA	TRBJ2-7	TGTGCCAGCAGGGAATCAGACAGTGCGGACTACGAGCAGTACTTC	CASRESDSADYEQYF
NA	TRBV27	medium-sized	TRBJ1-5	TGTGCCAGCAGTTCGATTGAGGGGACTCAGCCCCAGCATTTT	CASSSIEGTQPQHF
NA	TRBV6-5	once	TRBJ2-5	TGTGCCAGCAGGACAGGTCGAGCCGAGACCCAGTACTTC	CASRTGRAETQYF
NA	TRBV28	NA	TRBJ1-5	TGTGCCAGCAGTTTGAGGGGGGTAGGTCAGCCCCAGCATTTT	CASSLRGVGQPQHF
NA	TRBV28	NA	TRBJ1-5	TGTGCCAGCAGACAGGGCAATCAGCCCCAGCATTTT	CASRQGNQPQHF
NA	TRBV9	NA	TRBJ2-3	TGTGCCAGCAGCGTAGTGGGAGATACGCAGTATTTT	CASSVVGDTQYF
TRBD1	TRBV4-1	NA	TRBJ1-4	TGCGCCAGCAGCCTATTTGGGACAGCAACTAATGAAAAACTGTTTTTT	CASSLFGTATNEKLFF
TRBD2	TRBV19	NA	TRBJ2-1	TGTGCCAGTAGTTTCCTAGCGGGAGGTGAGCAGTTCTTC	CASSFLAGGEQFF
TRBD2	TRBV4-1	NA	TRBJ2-7	TGCGCCAGCAGCCGGGACTACTCCTACGAGCAGTACTTC	CASSRDYSYEQYF
TRBD1	TRBV27	NA	TRBJ2-2	TGTGCCAGCAGTCCGACAGGGGGCTTGAACACCGGGGAGCTGTTTTTT	CASSPTGGLNTGELFF
NA	TRBV27	NA	TRBJ2-1	TGTGCCAGCAGTTTATTAGCGTCTCCCGACAATGAGCAGTTCTTC	CASSLLASPDNEQFF
NA	TRBV7-9	NA	TRBJ2-7	TGTGCCAGCAGACTACTAGCTACGGGAGTTCACGAGCAGTACTTC	CASRLLATGVHEQYF
NA	TRBV29-1	NA	TRBJ2-7	TGCAGCGTTGAATTAGGGACCTACGAGCAGTACTTC	CSVELGTYEQYF
TRBD1	TRBV15	NA	TRBJ2-7	TGTGCCACCAGCAGAGGACAGGGTGAGGAGCAGTACTTC	CATSRGQGEEQYF
TRBD2	TRBV27	NA	TRBJ2-3	TGTGCCAGCAGTTCCCCCTGGACTAGCGGGAGTACAGATACGCAGTATTTT	CASSSPWTSGSTDTQYF
NA	TRBV5-1	NA	TRBJ2-7	TGCGCCAGCAGCTTGTATACGGACTCCTACGAGCAGTACTTC	CASSLYTDSYEQYF
NA	TRBV5-1	NA	TRBJ2-7	TGCGCCAGCAGCGAGGACAGTGTCTACGAGCAGTACTTC	CASSEDSVYEQYF
NA	TRBV6-1	NA	TRBJ1-2	TGTGCCAGCAGTGAAAGCAGGACAGCGGTGGGCTACACCTTC	CASSESRTAVGYTF
NA	TRBV2	NA	TRBJ2-3	TGTGCCAGCAGTGAAGGCTGGGGACGGATGGATACAGATACGCAGTATTTT	CASSEGWGRMDTDTQYF
NA	TRBV7-8	NA	TRBJ2-2	TGTGCCAGCAGACCCACAGGGCCCGGGGAGCTGTTTTTT	CASRPTGPGELFF
NA	TRBV28	NA	TRBJ2-5	TGTGCCAGCAGTTTGCTGAGGGGGCGGGACAGACAAGAGACCCAGTACTTC	CASSLLRGRDRQETQYF
TRBD1	TRBV7-6	NA	TRBJ2-7	TGTGCCAGCAGCCCCCGGGACAGCCAGTACGAGCAGTACTTC	CASSPRDSQYEQYF
TRBD2	TRBV6-5	NA	TRBJ2-1	TGTGCCAGCAGTTATTCTAGCGGCTACAATGAGCAGTTCTTC	CASSYSSGYNEQFF